This TCR beta chain was recovered during a study of cytomegalovirus exposure and HLA in healthy donors. A few counts support this clone. The V gene lost 11 bases and the J gene lost 2 bases, with 16 bases spanning the gap. CDR1 is LGHNT and CDR2 is FRNRAP in the germline V gene. The CDR3 length is 14 residues. The PCR was carried out with 60 Vbeta primers and 13 Jbeta primers. Clones were read by immunoSEQ multiplex PCR, and TCRdb kept only the in-frame ones, dropping some. The data contain about 190,000 clones, 80% of them singletons. The material sequenced was PBMCs. The chain combines TRBV12-5 with TRBJ2-1; TRBD1 might be the D (6 bases). This sequence originates from a woman aged 40-49 years in good health and CMV-seronegative. The CDR3 DNA reads TGTGCTTCTGTTCCGGGACAAACCTACAATGAGCAGTTCTTC. Its translation is CASVPGQTYNEQFF.